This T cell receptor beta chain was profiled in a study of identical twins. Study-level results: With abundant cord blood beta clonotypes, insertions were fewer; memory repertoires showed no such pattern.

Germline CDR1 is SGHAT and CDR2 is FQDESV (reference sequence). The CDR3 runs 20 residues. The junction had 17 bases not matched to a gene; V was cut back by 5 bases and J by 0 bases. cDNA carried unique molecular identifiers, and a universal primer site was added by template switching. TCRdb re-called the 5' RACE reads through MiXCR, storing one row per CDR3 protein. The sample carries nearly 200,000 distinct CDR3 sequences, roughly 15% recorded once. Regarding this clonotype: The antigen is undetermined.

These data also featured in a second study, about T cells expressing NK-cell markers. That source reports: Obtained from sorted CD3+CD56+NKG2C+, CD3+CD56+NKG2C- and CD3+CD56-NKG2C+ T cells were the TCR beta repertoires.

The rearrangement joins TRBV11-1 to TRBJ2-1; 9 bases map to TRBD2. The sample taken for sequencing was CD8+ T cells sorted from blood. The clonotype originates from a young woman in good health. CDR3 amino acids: CASSQPLGREGPSSYNEQFF. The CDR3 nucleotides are TGTGCCAGCAGCCAGCCTCTCGGGCGGGAGGGCCCGAGCTCCTACAATGAGCAGTTCTTC.